What follows are 16 T cell receptor beta chains derived from one specimen sequenced in a study of coeliac disease. Profiled with immunoSEQ multiplex PCR; TCRdb holds only in-frame clones, not every one. The sample contains approximately 3,000 clones, approximately 63% of which appear only once. Specimen: intraepithelial lymphocytes from the gut. All receptors derive from a man in his late teens or twenties with celiac disease on a gluten-free diet.

Written as DNA, the CDR3 is TGTGCCAGCACCCGATTAAAGACGGGGAACACTGAAGCTTTCTTT. It translates to CASTRLKTGNTEAFF. V usage is TRBV7-9 and J usage is TRBJ1-1; D is ambiguous. The CDR3 spans 15 residues. Germline CDR1 is SEHNR and CDR2 is FQNEAQ (reference sequence). Trimming took 7 bases from V and 1 from J, leaving 16 bases between them.

DNA of the CDR3: TGTGCCAGCAGCTTGGACAGGGGGAGCAATCAGCCCCAGCATTTT. Translating gives CASSLDRGSNQPQHF. The V and J genes are TRBV7-2 and TRBJ1-5; 10 positions match TRBD1. CDR1 is SGHTA, CDR2 FQGNSA, per germline. V lost 3 bases and J lost 1; bases outside the gene matches: 0. This CDR3 region has 15 residues.

J is TRBJ2-7 and V is TRBV9; TRBD2 aligns across 7 bases. The ends lost 0 bases at V and 2 bases at J; junction bases unmatched: 5. This CDR3 is 15 amino acids long. Germline CDR1 and CDR2: SGDLS and YYNGEE. CDR3 loop: CASSVEASGPYEQYF. The CDR3 DNA reads TGTGCCAGCAGCGTAGAGGCTAGCGGCCCCTACGAGCAGTACTTC.

The chain has TRBV5-1 and TRBJ2-2, with 8 bases lining up with TRBD2. Germline V lookup: CDR1 SGHRS, CDR2 YFSETQ. The CDR3 loop spans 16 amino acids. J lost 5 bases, V lost 4 bases, and 10 bases had no gene match. CDR3 nucleotide sequence: TGCGCCAGCAGCCCCCTCAGCGGGGGTGAAACCGGGGAGCTGTTTTTT. Protein sequence: CASSPLSGGETGELFF.

This clone turned up a few times. The CDR3 region is CASSPDRGKNSPLHF. The DNA for the CDR3 is TGTGCCAGCAGCCCAGACAGGGGTAAAAATTCACCCCTCCACTTT. The J gene is TRBJ1-6, the V gene TRBV5-4, with 8 positions matching TRBD1. The CDR3 spans 15 residues. CDR1 SGHNT and CDR2 YYREEE come from the germline V gene (reference sequence). V lost 4 bases to trimming and J lost 7 bases; unmatched junction nucleotides: 7.

V usage is TRBV11-3 and J usage is TRBJ2-2, with 7 bases identical to TRBD2. The germline gives CDR1 SGHNT, CDR2 YENEEA. The CDR3 has 13 residues. J lost 5 bases, V lost 4 bases, and 1 base had no gene match. The CDR3 region is CASSSGLTGELFF. CDR3 coding DNA: TGTGCCAGCAGCTCGGGACTAACCGGGGAGCTGTTTTTT.

The chain is built from TRBV7-2 and TRBJ2-7, with no clear D. V lost 0 bases and J lost 0, with 6 bases in between. Germline CDR1 reads SGHTA; CDR2 reads FQGNSA. The CDR3 sequence is 14 residues long. CDR3 nucleotide sequence: TGTGCCAGCAGCTTAGCGCACTCCTCCTACGAGCAGTACTTC. Translation gives CASSLAHSSYEQYF. Full variable domain (remainder filled in from reference TRBV7-2 and TRBJ2-7): GAGVSQSPSNKVTEKGKDVELRCDPISGHTALYWYRQSLGQGLEFLIYFQGNSAPDKSGLPSDRFSAERTGGSVSTLTIQRTQQEDSAVYLCASSLAHSSYEQYFGPGTRLTVT.

V is TRBV11-2 and J is TRBJ1-1, with 8 bases lining up with TRBD1. The CDR3 has 14 amino acids. Germline V gives CDR1 SGHAT, CDR2 FQNNGV. With 6 bases clipped from V and 1 base from J, the junction kept 4 bases outside the gene matches. The CDR3 sequence: CASRTDRGNTEAFF. The CDR3 coding sequence is TGTGCCAGCAGAACCGACAGGGGGAACACTGAAGCTTTCTTT. The entire variable domain, with the rest obtained from reference TRBV11-2 and TRBJ1-1, is as follows: EAGVAQSPRYKIIEKRQSVAFWCNPISGHATLYWYQQILGQGPKLLIQFQNNGVVDDSQLPKDRFSAERLKGVDSTLKIQPAKLEDSAVYLCASRTDRGNTEAFFGQGTRLTVV.

The V and J genes are TRBV11-2 and TRBJ1-1, with TRBD1 matching 7 bases. The CDR3 covers 15 residues. The germline V gene has CDR1 SGHAT and CDR2 FQNNGV. Trimming removed 2 bases from V and 1 base from J; junction bases left unmatched: 4. DNA for the CDR3: TGTGCCAGCAGCTTAAAACAGGGGCGGAACACTGAAGCTTTCTTT. Encoded protein: CASSLKQGRNTEAFF.

The chain has TRBV27 and TRBJ2-5; 10 bases fit TRBD1. J lost 13 bases, V lost 3 bases, and 11 bases had no gene match. The germline V gene encodes CDR1 MNHEY and CDR2 SMNVEV (reference sequence). The CDR3 is 14 amino acids. Here the CDR3 reads CASSFYLSWDRGYF. The CDR3, as DNA: TGTGCCAGCAGTTTTTACCTAAGTTGGGACAGGGGGTACTTC.

V is TRBV7-9 and J is TRBJ1-2, with D unresolved. V was clipped by 6 bases and J by 5 bases, with 13 bases between them. The CDR3 contains 13 residues. The germline gives CDR1 SEHNR, CDR2 FQNEAQ (reference sequence). As DNA, the CDR3 is TGTGCCAGCAGTTTACTAGTGGAGTATGGCTACACCTTC. It codes for CASSLLVEYGYTF.

This chain joins TRBV4-3 and TRBJ2-7; no definite D call. Germline-derived CDR1 and CDR2 are LGHNA and YSLEER. The CDR3 consists of 15 residues. V was trimmed by 0 bases and J by 1 base, leaving 10 bases between them. The CDR3 DNA follows: TGCGCCAGCAGCCAAGATTGGAAGGAGTCCTACGAGCAGTACTTC. Translated, it gives CASSQDWKESYEQYF.

The genes are TRBV6-6 and TRBJ2-7, with 11 bases that match TRBD1. V lost 0 bases to trimming and J lost 5 bases; unmatched junction nucleotides: 6. This CDR3 has 16 amino acids. CDR1 MNHNY and CDR2 SVGAGI come from the germline V gene (reference sequence). The chain's CDR3 is CASSYSGQGAVHEQYF. The DNA of the CDR3 is TGTGCCAGCAGTTACTCAGGACAGGGGGCCGTCCACGAGCAGTACTTC.

V and J are TRBV5-1 and TRBJ2-3, with D unresolved. V shed 3 bases and J shed 2 bases, with 13 bases lying between them. This CDR3 has 15 amino acids. Per germline, CDR1 SGHRS and CDR2 YFSETQ. CDR3 sequence reads: CASSSRGISTDTQYF. In DNA form, the CDR3 reads TGCGCCAGCAGCTCACGCGGTATATCCACAGATACGCAGTATTTT.

V is TRBV20-1 and J is TRBJ2-7; D is undetermined. Deletions cut 8 bases from V and 2 bases from J, with 10 bases between. The CDR3 sequence is 11 residues long. Germline V gives CDR1 DFQATT, CDR2 SNEGSKA (reference sequence). The CDR3 here is CSFLSAYEQYF. The CDR3 DNA is TGCAGTTTCCTTAGTGCCTACGAGCAGTACTTC.

The genes are TRBV29-1 and TRBJ1-2; no definite D call. Germline V gives CDR1 SQVTM, CDR2 ANQGSEA. V was trimmed by 1 base and J by 4 bases, leaving 13 bases between them. The CDR3 has 14 amino acids. CDR3 sequence: CSVEATNSPYGYTF. CDR3 DNA sequence: TGCAGCGTTGAAGCCACAAACAGCCCCTATGGCTACACCTTC.